This T cell receptor (beta chain) was found in a study of neurological immune-mediated disorders. This clonotype was seen repeatedly, ten times or more. V lost 1 base and J 5 bases, leaving 20 bases between the germline ends. Germline CDR1 and CDR2: LGHDT and YNNKEL (reference sequence). The CDR3 totals 17 residues. The authors produced cDNA by 5'RACE using 10-nucleotide random UMIs. TCRdb re-called the 5' RACE reads with MiXCR, one entry per CDR3 protein. The sample records about 58,000 distinct CDR3 sequences, about 2.5% being singletons. Specimen: PBMCs. This chain uses TRBV3-1 with TRBJ2-5, with D uncertain. This clonotype was obtained from a man aged 45-65 years with multiple sclerosis. In nucleotides, the CDR3 is TGTGCCAGCAGCCAAGGTTTGGACCCCAAGATAGGGGAGACCCAGTACTTC. This translates into CASSQGLDPKIGETQYF.